The 24 T cell receptor beta chains listed next were all sequenced from one sample in a study of T cells in Graves' hyperthyroidism and ophthalmopathy. RNA transcripts yielded amplified TCR beta CDR3 regions. The TCR CDR3 first-round RT-PCR relied on the HTBI primer set. Each CDR3 protein is one row after TCRdb ran MiXCR on the multiplex PCR reads. The data hold under 40,000 distinct CDR3 sequences, with 52% observed a single time. Sequencing was done on a sample of blood. The receptor source for this set is a woman aged 40 to 55 with Graves' ophthalmopathy.

The rearrangement links TRBV10-3 to TRBJ1-1; 11 bases match TRBD1. CDR3 length: 14 residues. Germline CDR1 reads ENHRY; CDR2 reads SYGVKD. V was clipped by 5 bases and J by 4 bases; unmatched bases: 3. CDR3 sequence reads: CAISLGTGGTEAFF. As DNA, the CDR3 is TGTGCCATCAGTCTTGGGACAGGGGGCACTGAAGCTTTCTTT.

This clonotype was found many times. The chain employs TRBV25-1 and TRBJ2-3; no reliable D call. The CDR3 has 16 residues. Trimming took 1 base from V and 4 from J, leaving 15 bases between them. The germline V gene has CDR1 MGHDK and CDR2 SYGVNS. CDR3 nucleotide sequence: TGTGCCAGCAGTGAATTAGGTAGTGGGTCCCCAGATACGCAGTATTTT. Protein: CASSELGSGSPDTQYF.

Concerning this clonotype itself: Without the conserved terminal phenylalanine or tryptophan, this CDR3 likely stems from a read error. The J gene is TRBJ2-7, the V gene TRBV5-6; a weak D match, TRBD2 (6 bases). The germline V gene encodes CDR1 SGHDT and CDR2 YYEEEE. The CDR3 contains 14 residues. V lost 0 bases and J 3 bases, leaving 10 bases between the germline ends. CDR3 sequence reads: CASSLALACYEQYC. The CDR3 coding sequence is TGTGCCAGCAGCTTGGCACTAGCTTGCTACGAGCAGTACTGC.

CDR3 DNA: TGTGCCAGCAGCCTGACTAGCGCTGGCTCCTACAATGAGCAGTTCTTC. Translating gives CASSLTSAGSYNEQFF. The V and J genes are TRBV14 and TRBJ2-1; 8 nucleotides match TRBD2. The germline gives CDR1 SGHDN, CDR2 FVKESK. With 4 bases clipped from V and 0 bases from J, the junction kept 5 bases outside the gene matches. The CDR3 loop spans 16 amino acids. Based on the CDR3 plus reference TRBV14 and TRBJ2-1, the full variable domain is EAGVTQFPSHSVIEKGQTVTLRCDPISGHDNLYWYRRVMGKEIKFLLHFVKESKQDESGMPNNRFLAERTGGTYSTLKVQPAELEDSGVYFCASSLTSAGSYNEQFFGPGTRLTVL.

This clonotype came up a few times. The chain links TRBV7-6 to TRBJ2-2; D might be TRBD2 (5 bases). The germline V gene has CDR1 SGHVS and CDR2 FNYEAQ. Trimming shortened V by 1 base and J by 5 bases, and 5 bases separated the two germline ends. The length of the CDR3 is 13 residues. This CDR3 is CASSLGETGELFF. The CDR3 DNA reads as TGTGCCAGCAGCTTAGGGGAGACCGGGGAGCTGTTTTTT.

As to this clonotype: The missing conserved phenylalanine or tryptophan at the end of this CDR3 makes a read error likely. This rearrangement joins TRBV6-5 to TRBJ1-1; a possible D gene is TRBD1 (5 bases). The V gene lost 5 bases and the J gene lost 1 base, with 8 bases spanning the gap. CDR1 MNHEY and CDR2 SVGAGI come from the germline V gene. The CDR3 loop spans 13 amino acids. The CDR3 DNA reads TGTGCCAGCAGTGAGCAGGGGAACACTGAAGCTTTCTCT. Translation gives CASSEQGNTEAFS.

By sample share, this clonotype is medium-sized (0.01 to 0.1%). The rearrangement joins TRBV7-2 to TRBJ2-7; D gene unclear. V was shortened by 2 bases and J by 6 bases, with 11 bases between the two germline ends. In germline, CDR1 is SGHTA, CDR2 FQGNSA. The CDR3 runs 13 residues. CDR3 sequence (DNA): TGTGCCAGCAGCTTAACCCTCGACTTCGAGCAGTACTTC. Its translation: CASSLTLDFEQYF. Combining the CDR3 with reference TRBV7-2 and TRBJ2-7 gives the whole variable domain GAGVSQSPSNKVTEKGKDVELRCDPISGHTALYWYRQSLGQGLEFLIYFQGNSAPDKSGLPSDRFSAERTGGSVSTLTIQRTQQEDSAVYLCASSLTLDFEQYFGPGTRLTVT.

The chain links TRBV7-6 to TRBJ2-3; D gene unclear. Trimming pared 8 bases from V and 2 bases from J, leaving 8 bases between. The CDR3 has 12 amino acids. Germline assignment: CDR1 SGHVS and CDR2 FNYEAQ. DNA for the CDR3: TGTGCCAGCGACTTTCCCACAGATACGCAGTATTTT. Its protein is CASDFPTDTQYF.

This clonotype appeared many times. V is TRBV9 and J is TRBJ2-3, with TRBD2 matching 9 bases. Germline values: CDR1 SGDLS, CDR2 YYNGEE. The CDR3 is 16 residues long. V lost 0 bases, J lost 4 bases, and 6 bases stayed unmatched. The CDR3 region is CASSVGAGGFPDTQYF. CDR3 DNA sequence: TGTGCCAGCAGCGTAGGGGCGGGAGGGTTCCCAGATACGCAGTATTTT.

The V gene is TRBV12-3 or TRBV12-4, the J gene TRBJ2-1; 8 bases match TRBD2. The CDR3 extends over 16 amino acids. V trimming: 3 bases; J trimming: 5 bases; junction bases outside the gene matches: 9. This CDR3 is CASSLVRTGGDNEQFF. The CDR3 region has the DNA TGTGCCAGCAGTTTGGTACGAACGGGAGGGGACAATGAGCAGTTCTTC.

In its sample, this clonotype was seen many times. CDR3 in amino acids: CASSSGPSLEQYF. The CDR3 DNA reads TGTGCCAGCAGTTCCGGACCCTCTCTGGAGCAGTACTTC. The chain uses TRBV27 and TRBJ2-7; D remains unclear. Germline values: CDR1 MNHEY, CDR2 SMNVEV (reference sequence). Between the trimmed V and J ends, which lost 4 bases and 7 bases, there was a span of 14 bases. CDR3 size: 13 residues.

The chain carries TRBV20-1 and TRBJ2-3, with TRBD2 matching over 8 bases. Germline CDR1 DFQATT, CDR2 SNEGSKA (reference sequence). V shed 0 bases, J shed 11 bases, and the junction held 13 bases outside the gene matches. CDR3 length: 15 residues. This chain's CDR3 is CSARERGLAYNEQYF. CDR3 DNA sequence: TGCAGTGCTAGAGAGCGCGGACTAGCATACAATGAGCAGTATTTT.

With respect to this clonotype: A read error may produce the germline difference seen at one junction end. The chain employs TRBV14 and TRBJ2-1, with TRBD2 as a possible D gene (6 bases). There are 13 residues in the CDR3. Germline V lookup: CDR1 SGHDN, CDR2 FVKESK. In DNA, the CDR3 is TGTGACAGCAGCCTTTCGGGAGTGGGTGAGCAGTTCTTC. Translating gives CDSSLSGVGEQFF.

Worth noting for this clonotype: A much larger clone lies one base from this, so it may be a read error. The V call is TRBV2, the J call TRBJ2-7, with TRBD2 matching 8 bases. Trimming removed 5 bases from V and 2 bases from J; junction bases left unmatched: 11. Germline CDR1 reads SNHLY; CDR2 reads FYNNEI. The CDR3 spans 16 residues. The CDR3 coding sequence is TGTGCCAGCAGTTTCTCTCTAGCGGGCCTTGCCTACGAGCAGTACTTC. Encoded protein: CASSFSLAGLAYEQYF.

The chain couples TRBV20-1 to TRBJ2-5; perhaps TRBD1 as D (6 bases). Germline V gene lookup returns CDR1 DFQATT and CDR2 SNEGSKA (reference sequence). CDR3 length equals 13 residues. The CDR3 loop is CSCQLGHEGTQYF. Written as DNA, the CDR3 is TGCAGCTGCCAATTGGGACATGAAGGGACCCAGTACTTC.

This chain joins TRBV10-3 and TRBJ2-7, with 7 positions matching TRBD1. Trimming at V came to 6 bases and at J to 1 base, leaving 9 bases not matched to a gene. The germline CDR1 and CDR2 sequences are ENHRY and SYGVKD. The CDR3 length is 15 residues. The CDR3 spells CAIRGAGTVSYEQYF. For the CDR3, the DNA is TGTGCCATCAGGGGCGCCGGGACAGTTTCCTACGAGCAGTACTTC.

The gene calls are TRBV20-1 and TRBJ2-7, with 12 positions matching TRBD2. The germline V gene has CDR1 DFQATT and CDR2 SNEGSKA (reference sequence). The CDR3 contains 16 residues. With V trimmed by 0 bases and J by 9 bases, 12 bases remained unmatched. The CDR3 sequence: CSAREGRRTSGDGQYF. CDR3 DNA sequence: TGCAGTGCTAGAGAAGGGAGGAGGACTAGCGGGGACGGGCAGTACTTC.

Worth noting for this clonotype: The junction shows a germline mismatch at one end, possibly a read error. The rearrangement links TRBV10-3 to TRBJ1-1; D is ambiguous. CDR1 and CDR2 from the germline V gene are ENHRY and SYGVKD. This CDR3 has 12 residues. CDR3 protein: CAISAEIAEAFF. The DNA for the CDR3 is TGTGCCATCAGTGCGGAGATTGCTGAGGCTTTCTTT.

The chain joins TRBV7-9 to TRBJ2-7; TRBD1 agrees at 9 bases. V lost 4 bases to trimming and J lost 6 bases; unmatched junction nucleotides: 4. Germline CDR1 and CDR2: SEHNR and FQNEAQ (reference sequence). The CDR3 extends over 13 amino acids. The CDR3 sequence: CASSSQGAPEQYF. The CDR3 DNA follows: TGTGCCAGCAGCTCACAGGGGGCACCCGAGCAGTACTTC.

The chain is built from TRBV19 and TRBJ2-7, with 7 bases fitting TRBD1. This CDR3 has 13 residues. The ends lost 7 bases at V and 3 bases at J; junction bases unmatched: 6. Germline V CDR1 and CDR2: LNHDA, SQIVND (reference sequence). CDR3 in DNA: TGTGCCAGTACCACCGGGACAGACTACGAGCAGTACTTC. Protein: CASTTGTDYEQYF.

By share, this clonotype counts as medium-sized. CDR3 nucleotides: TGTGCCATCAGTGAGTCGGGAGTGGGGTTGCGGAGCTATGGCTACACCTTC. It is translated as CAISESGVGLRSYGYTF. The chain recombines TRBV10-3 with TRBJ1-2, with D uncertain. Trimming took off 0 bases at V and 4 bases at J, with 18 bases between the two ends. This CDR3 is built from 17 residues. Germline CDR1 and CDR2: ENHRY and SYGVKD.

Worth noting for this clonotype: An end of the junction differs from the germline gene, which may be a read error. The chain carries TRBV10-3 and TRBJ2-5; weak D call: TRBD2 (5 bases). Germline assignment: CDR1 ENHRY and CDR2 SYGVKD. The CDR3 has 14 amino acids. The CDR3 sequence: CVISDMGGQGTQYF. In DNA form, the CDR3 reads TGTGTCATCAGTGATATGGGCGGGCAAGGGACCCAGTACTTC.

This clonotype was found once. CDR3 nucleotide sequence: TGTGCCAGCAGCCCCACGACAGGCAATCAGCCCCAGCATTTT. This sequence encodes CASSPTTGNQPQHF. The chain uses TRBV9 and TRBJ1-5, with D perhaps TRBD1 (5 bases). The CDR3 is made up of 14 amino acids. Germline V gives CDR1 SGDLS, CDR2 YYNGEE. Trimming removed 4 bases at V and 2 bases at J, with 10 bases between.

The chain combines TRBV2 with TRBJ2-1; TRBD2 aligns across 10 bases. Germline V CDR1 and CDR2: SNHLY, FYNNEI. The J segment lost 9 bases and the V segment lost 7 bases, leaving 9 bases of the junction unmatched. The CDR3 has 14 amino acids. CDR3 nucleotide sequence: TGTGCCAGCATTGCCCTAGCGGGAGCCGGTGAGCAGTTCTTC. Encoded protein: CASIALAGAGEQFF.